Below are 9 T cell receptor beta chains sequenced from a single sample in a study of blood T cell repertoires in COVID-19. Profiling relied on immunoSEQ multiplex PCR, and the TCRdb table lists in-frame clones only, not all of them. This sample has roughly 330,000 clones, with approximately 88% found just once. Sequencing was done on a sample of peripheral blood. The receptors come from a young man with COVID-19, enrolled during active disease.

This chain uses TRBV3-1 (or the pseudogene TRBV3-2) with TRBJ1-2, with a weak D call TRBD1 (6 bases). The V gene lost 4 bases and the J gene lost 8 bases, with 20 bases spanning the gap. Germline assignment: CDR1 LGHDT and CDR2 YNNKEL (reference sequence). This CDR3 is 15 amino acids long. This chain's CDR3 is CASSPSSGQRGGYTF. The CDR3 coding sequence is TGTGCCAGCAGCCCCTCGAGCGGACAGCGCGGAGGCTACACCTTC.

The rearrangement joins TRBV5-1 to TRBJ2-3, with 10 bases identical to TRBD2. With 4 bases clipped from V and 2 bases from J, the junction kept 7 bases outside the gene matches. This CDR3 contains 16 residues. CDR1 is SGHRS, CDR2 YFSETQ, per germline. In DNA, the CDR3 is TGCGCCAGCAGCCTGTCTACTAGCGGGGTCACAGATACGCAGTATTTT. This encodes CASSLSTSGVTDTQYF.

The chain has TRBV7-9 and TRBJ2-7; D is undetermined. Trimming took off 5 bases at V and 3 bases at J, with 11 bases between the two ends. CDR3 length equals 13 residues. Germline-derived CDR1 and CDR2 are SEHNR and FQNEAQ (reference sequence). CDR3 sequence: CASSRKEFYEQYF. CDR3 bases: TGTGCCAGCAGCCGGAAGGAGTTCTACGAGCAGTACTTC.

The chain is built from TRBV3-1 (or the pseudogene TRBV3-2) and TRBJ1-1; 11 bases line up with TRBD1. CDR1 and CDR2 (germline): LGHDT, YNNKEL (reference sequence). The CDR3 totals 13 residues. V trimming: 4 bases; J trimming: 10 bases; junction bases outside the gene matches: 5. CDR3 in amino acids: CASSPGQGAPAFF. In nucleotides, the CDR3 is TGTGCCAGCAGCCCAGGACAGGGGGCTCCAGCTTTCTTT.

The rearrangement uses TRBV4-3 and TRBJ2-6; D is unresolved. Germline values: CDR1 LGHNA, CDR2 YSLEER. V gave up 0 bases and J gave up 0 bases, with 9 bases separating them. The CDR3 is 17 amino acids. As DNA, the CDR3 is TGCGCCAGCAGCCAAGATGCGCACAGCTCTGGGGCCAACGTCCTGACTTTC. It yields the protein CASSQDAHSSGANVLTF.

The V call is TRBV29-1, the J call TRBJ2-1; TRBD2 matches 8 bases. With V trimmed by 6 bases and J by 4 bases, 2 bases remained unmatched. CDR3 length equals 12 residues. Germline V gives CDR1 SQVTM, CDR2 ANQGSEA. This chain's CDR3 is CSVEREYNEQFF. DNA of the CDR3: TGCAGCGTGGAGCGGGAGTACAATGAGCAGTTCTTC.

This clone was seen a handful of times. This chain links TRBV27 with TRBJ1-5; tentative D call: TRBD1 (6 bases). CDR1 is MNHEY and CDR2 is SMNVEV in the germline V gene (reference sequence). V lost 4 bases and J lost 4, with 8 bases in between. The CDR3 is 13 residues long. This CDR3 is CASSWGQNQPQHF. The CDR3 DNA is TGTGCCAGCAGTTGGGGGCAGAATCAGCCCCAGCATTTT.

This sequence joins TRBV9 and TRBJ2-7; possibly TRBD1 for D (6 bases). The length of the CDR3 is 14 residues. V gave up 4 bases and J gave up 6 bases, with 17 bases separating them. Germline CDR1 SGDLS, CDR2 YYNGEE. CDR3 sequence reads: CASSLSDRRTEQYF. CDR3 nucleotide sequence: TGTGCCAGCAGCCTCTCTGACAGGAGGACCGAGCAGTACTTC.

The rearrangement links TRBV28 to TRBJ2-1; 11 nucleotides line up with TRBD2. The V gene end was trimmed by 7 bases and the J gene end by 9 bases; junction bases not matched to a gene: 17. CDR1 and CDR2 (germline): MDHEN, SYDVKM. The length of the CDR3 is 17 residues. CDR3 loop: CASTHPTSGSQYVEQFF. DNA of the CDR3: TGTGCCAGCACTCACCCCACTAGCGGGAGTCAGTATGTTGAGCAGTTCTTC. The variable domain in full, completed from reference TRBV28 and TRBJ2-1, reads DVKVTQSSRYLVKRTGEKVFLECVQDMDHENMFWYRQDPGLGLRLIYFSYDVKMKEKGDIPEGYSVSREKKERFSLILESASTNQTSMYLCASTHPTSGSQYVEQFFGPGTRLTVL.